This T cell receptor (beta chain) came from a study of T cell responses to AZD1222 COVID-19 vaccine. Across the study: Pooling of second doses given at about 4 or about 12 weeks was done. Study results and caveats: The reported proportion of spike-specific TCRs targeting unmutated variant regions was nearly half. In a largely white British group with more females than males, clonal diversity was possibly underestimated. At baseline, just 6 or 7 AZD1222 recipients tested seropositive.

Concerning this clone itself: Its antigen is unidentified.

Germline CDR1 and CDR2: SGDLS and YYNGEE. CDR3 length: 16 amino acids. Trimming stripped 0 bases from V and 6 bases from J, with 15 bases between. TCRdb keeps only in-frame clones here, not all; method: immunoSEQ multiplex PCR. The sample records approximately 56,000 clones, approximately 85% being singletons. The sequences come from peripheral blood, collected on day 0 of AZD1222 vaccination. This chain uses TRBV9 with TRBJ2-2; D may match TRBD1 or TRBD2 (6 bases each). The source is an adult in good health. In nucleotides, the CDR3 is TGTGCCAGCAGCGTAGCTGGAGGGGGGTATGCCGGGGAGCTGTTTTTT. Its protein product is CASSVAGGGYAGELFF.